The TCR beta chain under discussion was sequenced for a study of T-cell memory formation after mild COVID-19. Across the study: Largely donor-specific TCR clusters were found.

A word on this clonotype: The antigen remains unidentified.

TCR alpha and TCR beta cDNA libraries with sample barcodes and UMIs came from 5'RACE using constant-segment primers. MiXCR was run by TCRdb on the 5' RACE reads, yielding one entry per CDR3 protein. The sample lists 350,000 to 500,000 distinct CDR3 sequences, roughly 18% occurring once. The study's findings and limits: Within pre-infection memory, some responding clones were found, suggesting cross-reactive memory joined.

The TCR was taken from a man in his late teens or twenties who had mild COVID-19 (a few samples of this study predate the infection). Cell type and time point are not known. The sequenced sample consisted of PBMCs or a T cell subset sorted from them (not recorded which).

The CDR3 coding sequence is TGTGCCAGCAGTTTATCGGCAGGGACGAATCAGCCCCAGCATTTT. This translates into CASSLSAGTNQPQHF. This chain joins TRBV28 and TRBJ1-5; TRBD1 is a possible D gene (5 bases). Germline CDR1 and CDR2: MDHEN and SYDVKM. The V end was cut by 1 base, the J end by 4 bases, with 11 bases between. This CDR3 is built from 15 residues.